The 25 T cell receptor beta chains reported below all come from one sample, sequenced in a study of blood T cell repertoires in COVID-19. Clones were sequenced by immunoSEQ multiplex PCR, and TCRdb holds only the in-frame ones, with some missing. The profile covers approximately 250,000 clones, with around 90% appearing a single time and around 0.86% taken by the ten largest. Sequenced input: peripheral blood. The receptors here all came from a man aged 30-40 years with COVID-19, enrolled during active disease.

The V gene is TRBV19, the J gene TRBJ1-6, with 8 nucleotides matching TRBD1. Germline CDR1 LNHDA, CDR2 SQIVND (reference sequence). V trimming: 5 bases; J trimming: 7 bases; junction bases outside the gene matches: 10. This CDR3 has 16 amino acids. The CDR3 reads CASSPPQGARNSPLHF. The CDR3 DNA follows: TGTGCCAGTAGTCCCCCTCAGGGGGCGCGAAATTCACCCCTCCACTTT.

The CDR3 is CASSLGATGQGVEKLFF. In DNA form, the CDR3 reads TGCGCCAGCAGCTTGGGTGCAACGGGACAGGGTGTCGAAAAACTGTTTTTT. This rearrangement joins TRBV5-1 to TRBJ1-4; 9 positions agree with TRBD1. The CDR3 has 17 residues. With 0 bases clipped from V and 8 bases from J, the junction kept 11 bases outside the gene matches. CDR1 and CDR2 from the germline V gene are SGHRS and YFSETQ.

This chain links TRBV7-9 with TRBJ1-1; TRBD1 is a possible D gene (5 bases). The ends were cut back, 1 base at V and 1 base at J, with 16 bases in the middle. Germline CDR1 reads SEHNR; CDR2 reads FQNEAQ (reference sequence). The CDR3 loop spans 17 amino acids. This CDR3 reads CASSLEWGLGENTEAFF. CDR3 coding DNA: TGTGCCAGCAGCTTAGAATGGGGACTGGGAGAGAACACTGAAGCTTTCTTT.

This chain connects TRBV25-1 to TRBJ1-6; the D gene is possibly TRBD1 (5 bases). The germline V gene encodes CDR1 MGHDK and CDR2 SYGVNS. Trimming pared 4 bases from V and 10 bases from J, leaving 11 bases between. The CDR3 runs to 13 residues. CDR3 DNA: TGTGCCAGCAGTGCAGGGTCGAGATCACCCCTCCACTTT. It is translated as CASSAGSRSPLHF.

The chain has TRBV19 and TRBJ1-5, with a weak D call TRBD1 (5 bases). Germline lookup yields CDR1 LNHDA and CDR2 SQIVND (reference sequence). With 5 bases removed from V and 5 bases from J, the gap between germline ends came to 13 bases. The CDR3 has 14 residues. The DNA of the CDR3 is TGTGCCAGTAGTCCACGGGGGGGTGATCAGCCCCAGCATTTT. Residues: CASSPRGGDQPQHF. Together with reference TRBV19 and TRBJ1-5, the CDR3 gives the full variable domain: DGGITQSPKYLFRKEGQNVTLSCEQNLNHDAMYWYRQDPGQGLRLIYYSQIVNDFQKGDIAEGYSVSREKKESFPLTVTSAQKNPTAFYLCASSPRGGDQPQHFGDGTRLSIL.

This clone was found once. This chain connects TRBV12-5 to TRBJ1-3; no reliable D call. V was shortened by 2 bases and J by 4 bases, with 9 bases between the two germline ends. Per germline, CDR1 LGHNT and CDR2 FRNRAP. The length of the CDR3 is 14 residues. This CDR3 reads CASGLISGGNTIYF. In DNA, the CDR3 is TGTGCTAGTGGTTTGATCAGTGGCGGAAACACCATATATTTT.

The count of this clone is one. The chain is built from TRBV4-1 and TRBJ2-4, with no clear D. The CDR3 is 15 amino acids. The germline CDR1 and CDR2 sequences are MGHRA and YSYEKL. V was cut by 5 bases and J by 0 bases, with 11 bases left in between. The CDR3 region has the DNA TGCGCCAGCAGCGGCGGAATTCTAGCCAAAAACATTCAGTACTTC. This translates into CASSGGILAKNIQYF.

The V gene is TRBV19, the J gene TRBJ1-5; the D is unclear. Per germline, CDR1 LNHDA and CDR2 SQIVND (reference sequence). V was shortened by 5 bases and J by 6 bases, with 8 bases between the two germline ends. CDR3 length: 12 amino acids. The CDR3 DNA reads TGTGCCAGTAGTGGATGGGCTCAGCCCCAGCATTTT. Protein sequence: CASSGWAQPQHF.

The chain recombines TRBV11-1 with TRBJ1-3, with 10 bases fitting TRBD1. Germline CDR1 and CDR2: SGHAT and FQDESV (reference sequence). With V trimmed by 5 bases and J by 8 bases, 9 bases remained unmatched. The CDR3 sequence is 15 residues long. CDR3 nucleotides: TGTGCCAGCAGCCGGATTTACGGACAGGGGGACACCATATATTTT. As protein: CASSRIYGQGDTIYF.

This chain connects TRBV7-3 to TRBJ1-6, with a weak D call TRBD1 (5 bases). The germline CDR1 and CDR2 sequences are SGHTA and FQGTGA. This CDR3 has 14 residues. V lost 2 bases and J 10 bases, leaving 12 bases between the germline ends. The CDR3 nucleotides are TGTGCCAGCAGCTTAGGCAGGGCGGAATCACCCCTCCACTTT. It specifies CASSLGRAESPLHF. Drawing the rest from reference TRBV7-3 and TRBJ1-6, the complete variable domain is GAGVSQTPSNKVTEKGKYVELRCDPISGHTALYWYRQSLGQGPEFLIYFQGTGAADDSGLPNDRFFAVRPEGSVSTLKIQRTERGDSAVYLCASSLGRAESPLHFGNGTRLTVT.

The V call is TRBV24-1, the J call TRBJ2-2, with 11 bases matching TRBD1. The germline gives CDR1 KGHDR, CDR2 SFDVKD. The CDR3 totals 16 residues. V lost 4 bases to trimming and J lost 6 bases; unmatched junction nucleotides: 6. CDR3 bases: TGTGCCACCAGTGACCCCGGACAGGGGGCCTCCGGGGAGCTGTTTTTT. It specifies CATSDPGQGASGELFF.

The chain has TRBV5-5 and TRBJ1-5; 8 nucleotides match TRBD1. From germline, CDR1 is SGHKS and CDR2 YYEKEE (reference sequence). V gave up 4 bases and J gave up 5 bases; unmatched junction bases: 2. The CDR3 loop spans 13 amino acids. The CDR3 loop reads CASSRDRYQPQHF. CDR3 bases: TGTGCCAGCAGCCGGGACAGGTATCAGCCCCAGCATTTT.

The chain is built from TRBV5-6 and TRBJ2-3, with no clear D. V was pared by 3 bases and J by 1 base, with 3 bases between. This CDR3 has 12 amino acids. Germline V CDR1 and CDR2: SGHDT, YYEEEE. The CDR3 region is CASSSGTDTQYF. CDR3 bases: TGTGCCAGCAGCTCTGGCACAGATACGCAGTATTTT.

The chain recombines TRBV3-1 (or the pseudogene TRBV3-2) with TRBJ1-2, with 9 bases aligning to TRBD1. CDR3 length: 17 amino acids. V lost 3 bases to trimming and J lost 7 bases; unmatched junction nucleotides: 15. Germline CDR1 and CDR2: LGHDT and YNNKEL (reference sequence). CDR3 sequence: CASSQGRTGGKSSGYTF. The CDR3 DNA sequence: TGTGCCAGCAGCCAGGGTCGCACAGGGGGCAAAAGTAGTGGCTACACCTTC.

This chain connects TRBV5-1 to TRBJ1-2, with D possibly TRBD1 on 6 matching bases. V shed 4 bases and J shed 3 bases, with 13 bases lying between them. In germline, CDR1 is SGHRS, CDR2 YFSETQ. The CDR3 totals 14 residues. The CDR3 is CASSPGTRDYGYTF. CDR3 DNA sequence: TGCGCCAGCAGCCCTGGGACACGGGACTATGGCTACACCTTC.

This chain uses TRBV25-1 with TRBJ1-2; TRBD1 agrees at 7 bases. The V segment lost 0 bases and the J segment 1 base; nucleotides outside the gene matches: 8. The CDR3 has 17 amino acids. Per germline, CDR1 MGHDK and CDR2 SYGVNS. The CDR3: CASSEYGRGRINYGYTF. In DNA form, the CDR3 reads TGTGCCAGCAGTGAATATGGTAGGGGGCGGATTAACTATGGCTACACCTTC.

This chain connects TRBV12-1 to TRBJ1-5; the table gives TRBD1 as D, unverified against the DNA. TRBV12-1 is a listed pseudogene. This CDR3 is built from 17 residues. CDR3 sequence: CASRLGQGVYSNQPQHF. For the CDR3, the DNA is TGTGCCAGCAGATTAGGACAGGGAGTGTATAGCAATCAGCCCCAGCATTTT.

The gene calls are TRBV5-1 and TRBJ1-4, with TRBD1 identical over 7 bases. The CDR3 covers 18 residues. V shed 6 bases and J 0 bases; nucleotides not matched to a gene: 14. Germline values: CDR1 SGHRS, CDR2 YFSETQ. CDR3 protein: CASTKGTAPHATNEKLFF. CDR3 nucleotide sequence: TGCGCCAGCACTAAGGGGACAGCCCCTCATGCAACTAATGAAAAACTGTTTTTT.

The rearrangement uses TRBV24-1 and TRBJ1-2; D gene ambiguous. This CDR3 spans 13 amino acids. The V gene's germline CDR1 is KGHDR and CDR2 SFDVKD. V lost 4 bases to trimming and J lost 5 bases, with 10 bases between them. In nucleotides, the CDR3 is TGTGCCACCAGTGACAACAACCAATATGGCTACACCTTC. Translating gives CATSDNNQYGYTF.

A few counts support this clone. This chain connects TRBV10-3 to TRBJ1-2; 8 bases are shared with TRBD1. The CDR3 sequence is 19 residues long. The germline CDR1 and CDR2 sequences are ENHRY and SYGVKD. V was clipped by 0 bases and J by 0 bases; unmatched bases: 12. DNA for the CDR3: TGTGCCATCAGTGAGTCAGAGGGCAGGGGGCTACCAACTAACTATGGCTACACCTTC. It yields the protein CAISESEGRGLPTNYGYTF.

This sequence joins TRBV11-1 and TRBJ1-3; D ambiguous. The V and J ends lost 5 bases and 4 bases respectively, with 15 bases between them. CDR3 length: 15 residues. Germline V lookup: CDR1 SGHAT, CDR2 FQDESV (reference sequence). The CDR3 region is CASSTESGRGNTIYF. The CDR3 region has the DNA TGTGCCAGCAGCACTGAGTCTGGGAGAGGAAACACCATATATTTT.

The chain links TRBV3-1 (or the pseudogene TRBV3-2) to TRBJ2-7, with 7 bases identical to TRBD2. Germline V gene lookup returns CDR1 LGHDT and CDR2 YNNKEL (reference sequence). The V gene end was trimmed by 3 bases and the J gene end by 7 bases; junction bases not matched to a gene: 12. CDR3 length: 15 residues. CDR3 amino acids: CASSQRTGMGGEQYF. The CDR3 DNA reads TGTGCCAGCAGCCAGAGGACTGGAATGGGGGGGGAGCAGTACTTC.

The J gene is TRBJ1-1, the V gene TRBV19; D gene unclear. Trimming left V 3 bases short and J 4 bases short, with 12 bases between. Germline V gene data show CDR1 as LNHDA and CDR2 as SQIVND (reference sequence). The CDR3 contains 14 residues. The CDR3 reads CASSMRASGTEAFF. The CDR3 bases are TGTGCCAGTAGTATGCGAGCATCGGGCACTGAAGCTTTCTTT.

V gene TRBV6-5 combines with J gene TRBJ1-2; D is possibly TRBD1 (5 bases). Per the germline V gene, CDR1 is MNHEY and CDR2 is SVGAGI. V was pared by 8 bases and J by 7 bases, with 23 bases between. CDR3 length: 15 amino acids. CDR3 coding DNA: TGTGCCAGCTTAACAAGAGAGGCGCGGAGGGGTGGCTACACCTTC. It yields the protein CASLTREARRGGYTF.

The chain has TRBV10-3 and TRBJ1-6; a weak D match, TRBD1 (5 bases). Trimming pared 8 bases from V and 4 bases from J, leaving 12 bases between. Per the germline V gene, CDR1 is ENHRY and CDR2 is SYGVKD. The CDR3 contains 14 residues. DNA of the CDR3: TGTGCCATCCAGGGTCATGGGTATAATTCACCCCTCCACTTT. Its protein is CAIQGHGYNSPLHF.